Listed here is a single TCR beta chain. This entry comes from a study of Ad26.COV2.S vaccination and SARS-CoV-2 variants. Study-level background: Trial arm assignment for the donor was COV1001 Ad26.COV2.S.

Treatment: roughly 19 received Ad26.COV2.S at low or high dose, single or two shots; about five received placebo; per-sample allocation not given. Repertoires come from day 63 after the first vaccine or placebo injection. The study used a vaccine consisting of an Ad26 vector that expressed Wuhan-strain SARS-CoV-2 spike. Germline-derived CDR1 and CDR2 are SGHTA and FQGTGA. The CDR3 length is 14 residues. V was shortened by 5 bases and J by 1 base, with 9 bases between the two germline ends. Measured with immunoSEQ multiplex PCR; TCRdb has only the in-frame clones, and not every one. The sample lists 320,000 or so clones; 75% to 90% were seen once.

The source was peripheral blood, collected in a trial of Ad26.COV2.S vaccine versus placebo. The TCR comes from a person aged 18-65 years who received the Ad26.COV2.S COVID-19 vaccine or a placebo. V and J are TRBV7-3 and TRBJ2-1; the D is unclear. Written as DNA, the CDR3 is TGTGCCAGCAGCATTAGTCAGTCCTACAATGAGCAGTTCTTC. Protein product: CASSISQSYNEQFF.